The 14 T cell receptor beta chains below were found in one sample sequenced in a study of a mutant IDH1 vaccine in newly diagnosed glioma (dated by TCRdb to the early 2020s). To prepare the library, the immunoSEQ multiplex PCR assay was applied. TCRdb obtained this table from immuneACCESS and retained in-frame rearrangements with V and J assigned. These tables miss some clones; where compared with another copy, unresolved V genes account for less than half of the shortfall, and the remainder is unexplained. The sample yields tens of thousands of clones; approximately 87% were counted once. The ten top clones hold roughly 1.6% of the sample. The sample's time point, from its label and the paper: week 35, safety follow-up. Each vaccine dose, consisting of 300 ug of a 20-mer mutant IDH1 peptide in Montanide, was administered subcutaneously with topical imiquimod. For these receptors, no antigen is known.

This sample comprised PBMCs, obtained from a glioma patient whose treatment included an IDH1 peptide vaccine. All receptors come from a middle-aged man with glioma.

The chain recombines TRBV29-1 with TRBJ2-7, with no clear D. Trimming removed 0 bases at V and 7 bases at J, with 10 bases between. The CDR3 totals 12 residues. Germline lookup yields CDR1 SQVTM and CDR2 ANQGSEA. CDR3 region: CSVEETTREQYF. The CDR3 DNA reads as TGCAGCGTTGAAGAGACCACTCGGGAGCAGTACTTC.

CDR3 sequence (DNA): TGTGCCAGTAGTATGGGACAGTACCATAGCAATCAGCCCCAGCATTTT. Residues: CASSMGQYHSNQPQHF. The chain has TRBV19 and TRBJ1-5, with 7 bases aligning to TRBD1. V was pared by 3 bases and J by 0 bases, with 5 bases of the junction left unmatched. CDR3 length equals 16 residues. Germline V gene lookup returns CDR1 LNHDA and CDR2 SQIVND (reference sequence). The full variable domain, its missing parts supplied by reference TRBV19 and TRBJ1-5, is DGGITQSPKYLFRKEGQNVTLSCEQNLNHDAMYWYRQDPGQGLRLIYYSQIVNDFQKGDIAEGYSVSREKKESFPLTVTSAQKNPTAFYLCASSMGQYHSNQPQHFGDGTRLSIL.

The chain couples TRBV7-2 to TRBJ2-3, with D possibly matching TRBD2 (6 bases). The V and J ends lost 3 bases and 10 bases respectively, with 8 bases between them. The length of the CDR3 is 11 residues. Germline V gene data show CDR1 as SGHTA and CDR2 as FQGNSA. CDR3 region: CASSLPGAQYF. Written as DNA, the CDR3 is TGTGCCAGCAGCTTGCCGGGGGCGCAGTATTTT.

This CDR3 is CASSLNQLNYGYTF. As DNA, the CDR3 is TGTGCCAGCAGCTTAAACCAGCTTAACTATGGCTACACCTTC. This chain joins TRBV7-2 and TRBJ1-2; D is undetermined. The CDR3 loop spans 14 amino acids. Trimming took 2 bases from V and 1 from J, leaving 8 bases between them. Germline CDR1 and CDR2: SGHTA and FQGNSA. Supplemented by reference TRBV7-2 and TRBJ1-2, the full variable domain reads GAGVSQSPSNKVTEKGKDVELRCDPISGHTALYWYRQSLGQGLEFLIYFQGNSAPDKSGLPSDRFSAERTGGSVSTLTIQRTQQEDSAVYLCASSLNQLNYGYTFGSGTRLTVV.

In this sample, this clone is medium-sized (0.01 to 0.1%). The rearrangement joins TRBV11-2 to TRBJ1-1; a weak D match, TRBD1 (5 bases). The CDR3 covers 16 residues. The germline V and J ends were trimmed by 5 bases and 2 bases, with 18 bases remaining between them. Per the germline V gene, CDR1 is SGHAT and CDR2 is FQNNGV. The CDR3 region is CASSLLRQTLNTEAFF. The CDR3 DNA sequence: TGTGCCAGCAGCCTGTTGAGACAGACTCTAAACACTGAAGCTTTCTTT.

The chain carries TRBV6-6 and TRBJ2-5, with D possibly being TRBD1 (6 bases). CDR1 and CDR2 (germline): MNHNY, SVGAGI (reference sequence). V was pared by 6 bases and J by 4 bases, with 12 bases between. This CDR3 has 13 amino acids. The CDR3 DNA follows: TGTGCCAGCAGACTAGGACAGACAGAGACCCAGTACTTC. Amino acid sequence: CASRLGQTETQYF.

The chain carries TRBV6-1 and TRBJ2-5, with 11 bases aligning to TRBD2. CDR1 and CDR2 (germline): MNHNS, SASEGT. This CDR3 is 14 amino acids long. V lost 6 bases and J lost 2; bases outside the gene matches: 2. CDR3: CASRVAGGQETQYF. CDR3 coding DNA: TGTGCCAGCAGGGTAGCGGGAGGGCAAGAGACCCAGTACTTC.

J is TRBJ1-5 and V is TRBV25-1; TRBD1 matches 7 bases. This CDR3 spans 15 amino acids. V lost 4 bases and J lost 6; bases outside the gene matches: 9. CDR1 is MGHDK and CDR2 is SYGVNS in the germline V gene. CDR3 protein: CASSGGGTDFQPQHF. DNA of the CDR3: TGTGCCAGCAGTGGAGGAGGGACAGATTTTCAGCCCCAGCATTTT.

The rearrangement joins TRBV5-1 to TRBJ2-3; TRBD2 matches at 7 bases. The CDR3 extends over 16 amino acids. After removal of 1 base from V and 1 base from J, the junction contained 6 bases not matched to a gene. CDR1 is SGHRS and CDR2 is YFSETQ in the germline V gene. CDR3: CASSLSLAVGTDTQYF. The CDR3 nucleotides are TGCGCCAGCAGCTTGAGTCTAGCGGTGGGCACAGATACGCAGTATTTT. The full variable domain, completed using reference TRBV5-1 and TRBJ2-3, is KAGVTQTPRYLIKTRGQQVTLSCSPISGHRSVSWYQQTPGQGLQFLFEYFSETQRNKGNFPGRFSGRQFSNSRSEMNVSTLELGDSALYLCASSLSLAVGTDTQYFGPGTRLTVL.

This clone appeared a single time. The chain carries TRBV7-8 and TRBJ2-1; 7 bases are a match to TRBD1. Germline-derived CDR1 and CDR2 are SGHVS and FQNEAQ. Trimming took 5 bases from V and 1 from J; bases not matched to a gene: 8. CDR3 length: 16 amino acids. CDR3 residues: CASSPRTGRSYNEQFF. The CDR3 region has the DNA TGTGCCAGCAGCCCCAGGACAGGAAGGTCCTACAATGAGCAGTTCTTC.

This clone was observed a few times. The chain combines TRBV6-5 with TRBJ1-1, with unresolved D. Germline values: CDR1 MNHEY, CDR2 SVGAGI. The CDR3 extends over 13 amino acids. Trimming removed 8 bases from V and 1 base from J, with 11 bases in between. CDR3 nucleotides: TGTGCCAGCTCGCGGGTTAGGAACACTGAAGCTTTCTTT. Translation gives CASSRVRNTEAFF.

J is TRBJ2-1 and V is TRBV2; D uncertain. Germline CDR1 and CDR2: SNHLY and FYNNEI. The V end was cut by 3 bases, the J end by 3 bases, with 3 bases between. The CDR3 is made up of 12 amino acids. CDR3 DNA: TGTGCCAGCAGTGACGACTACAATGAGCAGTTCTTC. Translating it yields CASSDDYNEQFF.

The rearrangement links TRBV6-1 to TRBJ1-5, with a possible D match to TRBD1 (5 bases). The CDR3 is 13 amino acids. Germline V CDR1 and CDR2: MNHNS, SASEGT. V was shortened by 2 bases and J by 11 bases, with 13 bases between the two germline ends. CDR3 sequence reads: CASSEWGEVAQHF. The CDR3 region has the DNA TGTGCCAGCAGTGAATGGGGCGAGGTGGCCCAGCATTTT.

The rearrangement links TRBV5-1 to TRBJ2-5, with D uncertain. CDR1 is SGHRS, CDR2 YFSETQ, per germline. Trimming pared 3 bases from V and 1 base from J, leaving 1 base between. The CDR3 runs 11 residues. The CDR3 DNA sequence: TGCGCCAGCAGCTCCCAAGAGACCCAGTACTTC. Its protein product is CASSSQETQYF.